These 32 T cell receptor beta chains were all obtained from the same sample, sequenced in a study of shared clonotypes between healthy human individuals. In the naive CD8 group, cells lacked CD45RO and were positively selected for CCR7, so terminally differentiated effector memory CD45RA+ cells were left out. Profiled with immunoSEQ multiplex PCR; TCRdb holds only in-frame clones, not every one. The repertoire consists of hundreds of thousands of clones, with approximately 96% occurring once and the leading ten covering roughly 0.12%. The sequencing sample was made of naive CD8+ T cells sorted from blood. The receptors shown here come from a woman aged 25 to 39 in good health.

The CDR3 sequence is CASSSTGLAGAEQYF. In DNA, the CDR3 is TGTGCCAGCAGCTCGACGGGACTAGCGGGAGCCGAGCAGTACTTC. V and J are TRBV13 and TRBJ2-7, with TRBD2 matching 14 bases. Germline CDR1 is PRHDT and CDR2 is FYEKMQ (reference sequence). The CDR3 consists of 15 residues. The junction had 5 bases not matched to a gene; V was cut back by 4 bases and J by 6 bases.

The chain carries TRBV4-2 and TRBJ2-7; tentatively, D is TRBD2 (6 bases). Germline V gene lookup returns CDR1 LGHNA and CDR2 YNFKEQ. Trimming removed 2 bases at V and 6 bases at J, with 20 bases between. The CDR3 extends over 16 amino acids. CDR3: CASSQPWGTPTAEQYF. CDR3 in DNA: TGTGCCAGCAGCCAACCGTGGGGGACTCCCACCGCCGAGCAGTACTTC.

CDR3 coding DNA: TGTGCCAGCAACCTCCGGGAAGCCTACGAGCAGTACTTC. Translated: CASNLREAYEQYF. The genes are TRBV6-1 and TRBJ2-7; tentatively, D is TRBD2 (5 bases). Looked up from germline, CDR1 is MNHNS and CDR2 is SASEGT. The CDR3 runs to 13 residues. Trimming removed 7 bases at V and 2 bases at J, with 12 bases between.

V and J are TRBV11-2 and TRBJ2-5, with D perhaps given as TRBD1 or TRBD2 (5 bases each). Germline CDR1 reads SGHAT; CDR2 reads FQNNGV. The CDR3 has 16 amino acids. Trimming pared 0 bases from V and 3 bases from J, leaving 14 bases between. The CDR3 bases are TGTGCCAGCAGCTTAGAAGGGCGTTGGGGGAAAGAGACCCAGTACTTC. Its protein product is CASSLEGRWGKETQYF.

The V and J genes are TRBV6-5 and TRBJ2-7; D is uncertain. Trimming pared 3 bases from V and 2 bases from J, leaving 11 bases between. The CDR3 loop spans 14 amino acids. Germline V gene sequence: CDR1 MNHEY, CDR2 SVGAGI. The CDR3 region has the DNA TGTGCCAGCAGTTATTTCGATAAAACCTACGAGCAGTACTTC. It translates to CASSYFDKTYEQYF.

The V gene is TRBV28, the J gene TRBJ2-2; weak D call: TRBD2 (5 bases). The ends were cut back, 7 bases at V and 3 bases at J, with 18 bases in the middle. CDR1 is MDHEN and CDR2 is SYDVKM in the germline V gene. The CDR3 extends over 16 amino acids. CDR3 residues: CASTLRGVRHTGELFF. CDR3 bases: TGTGCCAGCACCCTACGGGGAGTTAGACACACCGGGGAGCTGTTTTTT.

This clone was counted once. V and J are TRBV19 and TRBJ2-7; 11 nucleotides agree with TRBD2. Per the germline V gene, CDR1 is LNHDA and CDR2 is SQIVND (reference sequence). This CDR3 contains 16 residues. V shed 0 bases and J 6 bases; nucleotides not matched to a gene: 7. The CDR3 loop is CASSIEVELAGVEQYF. In DNA form, the CDR3 reads TGTGCCAGTAGTATAGAGGTCGAACTAGCGGGAGTCGAGCAGTACTTC.

The genes are TRBV5-1 and TRBJ2-7; D is unclear. This CDR3 is built from 15 residues. CDR1 SGHRS and CDR2 YFSETQ come from the germline V gene. With 9 bases removed from V and 6 bases from J, the gap between germline ends came to 25 bases. The chain's CDR3 is CATTTGFAENGEQYF. The CDR3 DNA sequence: TGCGCCACAACGACCGGGTTTGCGGAGAACGGCGAGCAGTACTTC.

CDR3 coding DNA: TGTGCCAGCAGCTTGGGACAGGGGCGCGAGACCCAGTACTTC. Amino acids: CASSLGQGRETQYF. The rearrangement uses TRBV5-6 and TRBJ2-5; 8 nucleotides line up with TRBD1. The CDR3 length is 14 residues. Germline V lookup: CDR1 SGHDT, CDR2 YYEEEE. The ends lost 0 bases at V and 5 bases at J; junction bases unmatched: 3.

This rearrangement joins TRBV27 to TRBJ2-7; D is unclear. Trimming removed 3 bases from V and 4 bases from J, with 10 bases in between. Germline V lookup: CDR1 MNHEY, CDR2 SMNVEV (reference sequence). This CDR3 is built from 13 residues. The CDR3 DNA follows: TGTGCCAGCAGTTTCGCACATGGGTACGAGCAGTACTTC. Translation gives CASSFAHGYEQYF.

The chain recombines TRBV5-1 with TRBJ1-4; a weak D match, TRBD1 (5 bases). V lost 9 bases and J lost 7, with 10 bases in between. The germline V gene has CDR1 SGHRS and CDR2 YFSETQ. The CDR3 sequence is 11 residues long. The DNA for the CDR3 is TGCGCCACAGCGGGGGGTGAAAAACTGTTTTTT. It yields the protein CATAGGEKLFF.

The V gene is TRBV29-1, the J gene TRBJ2-1; 16 positions agree with TRBD2. The CDR3 length is 19 residues. V trimming: 5 bases; J trimming: 0 bases; junction bases outside the gene matches: 10. In germline, CDR1 is SQVTM, CDR2 ANQGSEA. The CDR3 DNA sequence: TGCAGCGTTAAAACCGAGGGACTAGCGGGAGGGAGCTCCTACAATGAGCAGTTCTTC. This codes for CSVKTEGLAGGSSYNEQFF.

Remarks on this clone: Mismatch with germline at one junction end may stem from a read error. The rearrangement joins TRBV2 to TRBJ2-3; D gene uncertain. The CDR3 covers 12 residues. Germline V gene lookup returns CDR1 SNHLY and CDR2 FYNNEI. The CDR3 nucleotides are TGTGCCAGCAGGGAAGCTACAGATACGCAGTATTTT. Translation gives CASREATDTQYF.

This chain links TRBV6-5 with TRBJ2-5, with D possibly matching TRBD1 (5 bases). The CDR3 contains 15 residues. Between the trimmed V and J ends, which lost 8 bases and 4 bases, there was a span of 20 bases. CDR1 and CDR2 from the germline V gene are MNHEY and SVGAGI. As DNA, the CDR3 is TGTGCCAGCCATACAAATGAATGGGGCCGAGAGACCCAGTACTTC. Translating it yields CASHTNEWGRETQYF.

In DNA form, the CDR3 reads TGTGCCAGCAGCGGGGGGACAGCAATGCAATATGACTATGGCTACACCTTC. Translating it yields CASSGGTAMQYDYGYTF. The chain employs TRBV9 and TRBJ1-2, with 7 bases identical to TRBD1. The junction had 14 bases not matched to a gene; V was cut back by 3 bases and J by 3 bases. The CDR3 is made up of 17 amino acids. Looked up from germline, CDR1 is SGDLS and CDR2 is YYNGEE.

CDR3: CASSQAEHTGELFF. In DNA, the CDR3 is TGTGCCAGCAGCCAAGCCGAACATACCGGGGAGCTGTTTTTT. This chain joins TRBV4-2 and TRBJ2-2; D is unclear. V was clipped by 1 base and J by 5 bases, with 8 bases between them. Germline CDR1 LGHNA, CDR2 YNFKEQ. The CDR3 covers 14 residues.

As regards this clone: This specimen includes other DNA sequences encoding the same CDR3. This chain connects TRBV13 to TRBJ2-7; the match to TRBD2 covers 13 bases. The J segment lost 3 bases and the V segment lost 5 bases, leaving 4 bases of the junction unmatched. Looked up from germline, CDR1 is PRHDT and CDR2 is FYEKMQ (reference sequence). CDR3 length: 15 amino acids. The CDR3 loop reads CASSPGLAGVYEQYF. In DNA, the CDR3 is TGTGCCAGCAGCCCCGGACTAGCGGGAGTCTACGAGCAGTACTTC.

V usage is TRBV7-8 and J usage is TRBJ2-2; unclear D gene. Germline loops: CDR1 SGHVS, CDR2 FQNEAQ. This CDR3 spans 12 amino acids. V lost 7 bases, J lost 0 bases, and 3 bases lay in between. The CDR3 coding sequence is TGTGCCAGCACCCCGAACACCGGGGAGCTGTTTTTT. It is translated as CASTPNTGELFF.

This chain links TRBV5-6 with TRBJ2-3; D ambiguous. The germline CDR1 and CDR2 sequences are SGHDT and YYEEEE. V shed 1 base and J shed 6 bases, with 12 bases lying between them. This CDR3 is built from 14 residues. The CDR3 nucleotides read TGTGCCAGCAGCTTGATAGGGATGAGGGATACGCAGTATTTT. It specifies CASSLIGMRDTQYF.

The V gene is TRBV6-5, the J gene TRBJ2-3, with 9 positions matching TRBD2. Trimming cost V 7 bases and J 5 bases; bases outside gene matches: 7. This CDR3 has 14 residues. Germline CDR1 reads MNHEY; CDR2 reads SVGAGI. CDR3 loop: CASNPALAGDTQYF. The CDR3 DNA sequence: TGTGCCAGCAACCCCGCACTAGCGGGAGATACGCAGTATTTT.

V and J are TRBV28 and TRBJ2-5; TRBD1 aligns across 7 bases. J gave up 5 bases and V 6 bases, and 9 bases lay outside the gene matches. The CDR3 spans 14 residues. CDR1 and CDR2 (germline): MDHEN, SYDVKM. DNA of the CDR3: TGTGCCAGCAGAGCGTTAGGGGGCGGGGAGACCCAGTACTTC. The encoded protein is CASRALGGGETQYF.

The V gene is TRBV21-1, the J gene TRBJ1-5; TRBD1, the D gene given by the table, was not confirmed from the DNA. TRBV21-1 is assigned pseudogene status. The CDR3 is made up of 16 amino acids. The CDR3, as DNA: TGTGCCAGCAGCAATAGGGACAGTACTTGCAATCAGCCCCAGCATTTT. As protein: CASSNRDSTCNQPQHF.

The genes are TRBV7-8 and TRBJ1-1; D gene ambiguous. The germline CDR1 and CDR2 sequences are SGHVS and FQNEAQ. V was shortened by 1 base and J by 8 bases, with 5 bases between the two germline ends. CDR3 size: 11 residues. CDR3: CASSLVEEAFF. The CDR3 DNA reads TGTGCCAGCAGCTTAGTGGAGGAAGCTTTCTTT.

The V call is TRBV9, the J call TRBJ1-1; unclear D gene. V was cut by 0 bases and J by 6 bases, with 12 bases left in between. The CDR3 consists of 14 residues. Germline CDR1 and CDR2: SGDLS and YYNGEE. The CDR3 DNA reads as TGTGCCAGCAGCGTAGAGGAGGGTTTAGCTGAAGCTTTCTTT. Translating gives CASSVEEGLAEAFF.

The V call is TRBV7-6, the J call TRBJ1-2; TRBD1 is a possible D gene (6 bases). The V and J ends lost 6 bases and 4 bases respectively, with 12 bases between them. The CDR3 contains 13 residues. Germline CDR1 SGHVS, CDR2 FNYEAQ. In DNA, the CDR3 is TGTGCCAGCAGACCGGACAGCCCCTATGGCTACACCTTC. This gives the protein CASRPDSPYGYTF. Full variable domain (missing parts from reference TRBV7-6 and TRBJ1-2): GAGVSQSPRYKVTKRGQDVALRCDPISGHVSLYWYRQALGQGPEFLTYFNYEAQQDKSGLPNDRFSAERPEGSISTLTIQRTEQRDSAMYRCASRPDSPYGYTFGSGTRLTVV.

The rearrangement uses TRBV4-1 and TRBJ2-7; TRBD2 is a possible D gene (7 bases). Trimming took 1 base from V and 6 from J, leaving 16 bases between them. CDR1 and CDR2 (germline): MGHRA, YSYEKL. This CDR3 comprises 15 residues. CDR3 residues: CASSQAGGLLREQYF. The CDR3 region has the DNA TGCGCCAGCAGCCAAGCGGGGGGCCTCCTTCGCGAGCAGTACTTC.

The chain combines TRBV27 with TRBJ1-4; D is undetermined. Deletions cut 3 bases from V and 10 bases from J, with 12 bases between. Germline V CDR1 and CDR2: MNHEY, SMNVEV (reference sequence). This CDR3 region has 13 residues. The CDR3 DNA is TGTGCCAGCAGTTTGGACCCCTGGGGAAAACTGTTTTTT. This codes for CASSLDPWGKLFF.

This clone was detected only once. The chain is built from TRBV29-1 and TRBJ2-5, with D hard to call. Trimming took off 2 bases at V and 1 base at J, with 14 bases between the two ends. This CDR3 is built from 15 residues. Germline V CDR1 and CDR2: SQVTM, ANQGSEA. The CDR3 nucleotides are TGCAGCGTTGAATCTACGCAGTCTAGCCAAGAGACCCAGTACTTC. This encodes CSVESTQSSQETQYF.

The rearrangement joins TRBV12-2 to TRBJ2-3; the table's D call TRBD2 went unverified against the DNA. TRBV12-2 is designated a pseudogene. There are 14 residues in the CDR3. CDR3 protein: CASREDSCTDTQYF. In DNA, the CDR3 is TGTGCAAGTCGAGAGGATTCCTGCACAGATACGCAGTATTTT.

The chain uses TRBV11-2 and TRBJ2-7; 11 nucleotides line up with TRBD2. Germline CDR1 is SGHAT and CDR2 is FQNNGV. CDR3 length: 16 residues. The V segment lost 0 bases and the J segment 5 bases; nucleotides outside the gene matches: 6. Here the CDR3 reads CASSLDLGLAGDEQYF. In DNA form, the CDR3 reads TGTGCCAGCAGCTTAGACCTAGGACTAGCGGGCGACGAGCAGTACTTC.

The chain couples TRBV27 to TRBJ2-3; TRBD2 matches 14 bases. The V segment lost 4 bases and the J segment 5 bases; nucleotides outside the gene matches: 5. The CDR3 runs 16 residues. In germline, CDR1 is MNHEY, CDR2 SMNVEV (reference sequence). The CDR3 DNA follows: TGTGCCAGCAGTTACAGACTAGCGGGAGGGCAAGATACGCAGTATTTT. Amino acids: CASSYRLAGGQDTQYF.

The chain employs TRBV6-6 and TRBJ2-5, with 9 positions matching TRBD2. Trimming at V came to 5 bases and at J to 2 bases, leaving 6 bases not matched to a gene. Germline loops: CDR1 MNHNY, CDR2 SVGAGI (reference sequence). The CDR3 spans 15 residues. As DNA, the CDR3 is TGTGCCAGCAGTCGACTAGCGGAAACACAAGAGACCCAGTACTTC. Its translation: CASSRLAETQETQYF.